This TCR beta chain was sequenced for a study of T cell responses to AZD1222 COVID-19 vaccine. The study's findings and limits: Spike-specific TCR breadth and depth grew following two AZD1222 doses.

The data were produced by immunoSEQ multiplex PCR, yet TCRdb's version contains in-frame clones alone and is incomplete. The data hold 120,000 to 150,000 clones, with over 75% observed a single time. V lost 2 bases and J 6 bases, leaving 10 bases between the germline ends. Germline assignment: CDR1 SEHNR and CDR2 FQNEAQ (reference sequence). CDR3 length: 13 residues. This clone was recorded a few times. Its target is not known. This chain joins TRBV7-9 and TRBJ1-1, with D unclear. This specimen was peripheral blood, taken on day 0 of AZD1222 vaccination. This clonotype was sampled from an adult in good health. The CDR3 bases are TGTGCCAGCAGCTTACCGGGATCGGCTGAAGCTTTCTTT. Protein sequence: CASSLPGSAEAFF.